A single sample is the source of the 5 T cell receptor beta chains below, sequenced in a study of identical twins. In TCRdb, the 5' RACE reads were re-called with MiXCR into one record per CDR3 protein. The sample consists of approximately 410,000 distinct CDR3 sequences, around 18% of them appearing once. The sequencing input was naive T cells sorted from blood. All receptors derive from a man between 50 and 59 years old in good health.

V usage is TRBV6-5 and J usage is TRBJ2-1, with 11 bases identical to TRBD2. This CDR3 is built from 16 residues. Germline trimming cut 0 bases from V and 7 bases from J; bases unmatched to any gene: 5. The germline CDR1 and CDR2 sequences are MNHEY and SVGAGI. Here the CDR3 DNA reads TGTGCCAGCAGTTACTCTAGCGGGGGGGTTTCGAATGAGCAGTTCTTC. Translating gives CASSYSSGGVSNEQFF.

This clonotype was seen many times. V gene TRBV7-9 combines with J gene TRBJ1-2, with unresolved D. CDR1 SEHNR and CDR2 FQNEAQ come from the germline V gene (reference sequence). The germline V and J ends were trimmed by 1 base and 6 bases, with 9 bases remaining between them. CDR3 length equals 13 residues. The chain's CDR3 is CASSLELSDGYTF. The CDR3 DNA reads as TGTGCCAGCAGCTTAGAATTGTCTGATGGCTACACCTTC.

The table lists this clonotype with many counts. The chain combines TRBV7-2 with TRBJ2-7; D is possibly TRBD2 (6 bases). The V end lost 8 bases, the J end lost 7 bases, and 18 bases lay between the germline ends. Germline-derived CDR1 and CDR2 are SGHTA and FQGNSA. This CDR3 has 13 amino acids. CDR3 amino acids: CASLLGEAGEQYF. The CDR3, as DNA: TGTGCCAGCTTACTGGGGGAGGCTGGTGAGCAGTACTTC.

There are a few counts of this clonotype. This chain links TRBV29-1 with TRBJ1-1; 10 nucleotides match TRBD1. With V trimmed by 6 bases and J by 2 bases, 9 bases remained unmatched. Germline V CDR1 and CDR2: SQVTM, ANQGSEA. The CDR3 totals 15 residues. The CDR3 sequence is CSVISGTGENTEAFF. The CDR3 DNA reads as TGCAGCGTGATTTCCGGGACAGGGGAAAACACTGAAGCTTTCTTT.

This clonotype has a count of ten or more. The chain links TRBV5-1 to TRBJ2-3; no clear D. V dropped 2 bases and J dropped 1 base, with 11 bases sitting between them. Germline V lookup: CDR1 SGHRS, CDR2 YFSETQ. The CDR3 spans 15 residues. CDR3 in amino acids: CASSFTTYGTDTQYF. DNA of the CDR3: TGCGCCAGCAGCTTCACTACCTACGGCACAGATACGCAGTATTTT. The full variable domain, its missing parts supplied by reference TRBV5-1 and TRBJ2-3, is KAGVTQTPRYLIKTRGQQVTLSCSPISGHRSVSWYQQTPGQGLQFLFEYFSETQRNKGNFPGRFSGRQFSNSRSEMNVSTLELGDSALYLCASSFTTYGTDTQYFGPGTRLTVL.